This is a list of T cell receptor beta chains from one sample in a study of vaccination and CD4 T cells after COVID-19. TCRdb independently ran MiXCR on the PCR reads; one entry per CDR3 protein. The data contain around 5,000 distinct CDR3 sequences, 35% to 50% of them singletons. The antigens of these receptors remain unknown. Material: CD4+ T cells from blood, cultured in vitro. These receptor sequences come from a human donor in good health. Each CDR3 is given with its conserved first and last residue. A D gene is named only where the DNA matches it firmly. Rows may omit the clone size; those that give it use once, few, many or a size class.

CDR3: CASSREGRGYGYTF
DNA: TGTGCCAGCAGCCGCGAGGGACGCGGCTATGGCTACACCTTC
D: .
J: TRBJ1-2
V: TRBV6-1
size: .

CDR3: CAWSALGGYGYTF
DNA: TGTGCCTGGAGTGCTTTAGGGGGCTATGGCTACACCTTC
D: .
J: TRBJ1-2
V: TRBV30
size: .

CDR3: CASSDGGQETQYF
DNA: TGTGCCAGCAGCGATGGGGGGCAAGAGACCCAGTACTTC
D: .
J: TRBJ2-5
V: TRBV7-3
size: few

CDR3: CASSAGTVGNTIYF
DNA: TGTGCCAGCAGCGCAGGGACAGTTGGAAACACCATATATTTT
D: TRBD1
J: TRBJ1-3
V: TRBV7-8
size: few

CDR3: CAISELSPGQAYNEQFF
DNA: TGTGCCATCAGTGAGTTATCTCCGGGACAGGCGTACAATGAGCAGTTCTTC
D: TRBD1
J: TRBJ2-1
V: TRBV10-3
size: few

CDR3: CSAALYAPDTQYF
DNA: TGCAGTGCTGCACTTTACGCCCCAGATACGCAGTATTTT
D: .
J: TRBJ2-3
V: TRBV20-1
size: .

CDR3: CASSLEAPGANYGYTF
DNA: TGTGCCAGCAGCCTCGAGGCCCCCGGAGCTAACTATGGCTACACCTTC
D: .
J: TRBJ1-2
V: TRBV27
size: .

CDR3: CSVERTGYSYEQYF
DNA: TGCAGCGTTGAAAGAACAGGCTACTCCTACGAGCAGTACTTC
D: .
J: TRBJ2-7
V: TRBV29-1
size: .

CDR3: CASSRDTGATNEKLFF
DNA: TGTGCCAGCAGTAGGGACACAGGGGCAACTAATGAAAAACTGTTTTTT
D: TRBD1
J: TRBJ1-4
V: TRBV2
size: .

CDR3: CASSKTGTNSPLHF
DNA: TGTGCCAGCAGCAAGACAGGGACGAATTCACCCCTCCACTTT
D: TRBD1
J: TRBJ1-6
V: TRBV9
size: .

CDR3: CASRTTGSLYYGYTF
DNA: TGTGCCAGTAGGACGACAGGGTCCCTGTACTATGGCTACACCTTC
D: TRBD1
J: TRBJ1-2
V: TRBV19
size: .

CDR3: CASSEWLAKGTEAFF
DNA: TGTGCCAGCAGTGAATGGCTCGCGAAAGGGACTGAAGCTTTCTTT
D: .
J: TRBJ1-1
V: TRBV25-1
size: .

CDR3: CSAARRGQPQHF
DNA: TGCAGTGCCGCCAGACGTGGACAGCCCCAGCATTTT
D: .
J: TRBJ1-5
V: TRBV20-1
size: few

CDR3: CASSPGQGNTEAFF
DNA: TGTGCCAGCAGCCCGGGACAGGGGAACACTGAAGCTTTCTTT
D: TRBD1
J: TRBJ1-1
V: TRBV6-1
size: .

CDR3: CASSSLEGASTEAFF
DNA: TGTGCCAGCAGTTCACTTGAGGGGGCGAGCACTGAAGCTTTCTTT
D: TRBD1
J: TRBJ1-1
V: TRBV6-5
size: few

CDR3: CSAISETPNEQFF
DNA: TGCAGTGCGATCTCGGAAACACCCAATGAGCAGTTCTTC
D: .
J: TRBJ2-1
V: TRBV20-1
size: .

CDR3: CASSLIVQGFGGGYTF
DNA: TGTGCCAGCAGCTTAATTGTACAGGGCTTTGGCGGTGGCTACACCTTC
D: .
J: TRBJ1-2
V: TRBV7-8
size: .

CDR3: CAISAESYEQYF
DNA: TGCGCCATCTCGGCGGAGAGCTACGAGCAGTACTTC
D: .
J: TRBJ2-7
V: TRBV10-3
size: .

CDR3: CASSKGSHSHGYTF
DNA: TGTGCCAGCAGCAAAGGATCCCACAGCCATGGCTACACCTTC
D: .
J: TRBJ1-2
V: TRBV21-1
size: .

CDR3: CSARSSRGTEAFF
DNA: TGCAGTGCTAGATCCTCCAGGGGCACTGAAGCTTTCTTT
D: .
J: TRBJ1-1
V: TRBV20-1
size: few

CDR3: CSGSTGLDGYTF
DNA: TGCAGTGGTAGTACGGGGCTGGATGGCTACACCTTC
D: .
J: TRBJ1-2
V: TRBV20-1
size: .

CDR3: CASSWGAQETQYF
DNA: TGTGCCAGCAGCTGGGGGGCGCAAGAGACCCAGTACTTC
D: .
J: TRBJ2-5
V: TRBV5-4
size: few

CDR3: CASSLTGTHDEQYF
DNA: TGTGCCAGCAGCTTAACCGGGACCCATGACGAGCAGTACTTC
D: .
J: TRBJ2-7
V: TRBV7-3
size: few

CDR3: CASSRGTTNTDTQYF
DNA: TGTGCCAGCAGCCGCGGGACCACCAACACAGATACGCAGTATTTT
D: .
J: TRBJ2-3
V: TRBV25-1
size: .

CDR3: CASSLSLLVSPQHF
DNA: TGTGCCAGCAGCTTGTCGCTGCTTGTTTCGCCCCAGCATTTT
D: .
J: TRBJ1-5
V: TRBV7-2
size: .

CDR3: CASKDRGYEQYF
DNA: TGTGCCAGCAAGGACAGGGGGTACGAGCAGTACTTC
D: TRBD1
J: TRBJ2-7
V: TRBV6-1
size: few

CDR3: CASSKGSGDNEKLFF
DNA: TGTGCCAGTAGTAAAGGATCGGGGGACAATGAAAAACTGTTTTTT
D: .
J: TRBJ1-4
V: TRBV19
size: .

CDR3: CASSREVATYEQYF
DNA: TGTGCCAGTAGCCGCGAGGTGGCTACCTACGAGCAGTACTTC
D: .
J: TRBJ2-7
V: TRBV19
size: .

CDR3: CSAQNPGHLYEQYF
DNA: TGCAGTGCTCAAAATCCGGGACATCTTTACGAGCAGTACTTC
D: .
J: TRBJ2-7
V: TRBV20-1
size: .

CDR3: CASSGRRRTGITEAFF
DNA: TGTGCCAGCAGTGGTAGACGTAGGACAGGGATCACTGAAGCTTTCTTT
D: TRBD1
J: TRBJ1-1
V: TRBV2
size: few

CDR3: CASRSRQGAFDEQYF
DNA: TGTGCCAGCAGGTCTAGACAGGGGGCGTTCGACGAGCAGTACTTC
D: TRBD1
J: TRBJ2-7
V: TRBV2
size: few

CDR3: CASREQGAFREQYF
DNA: TGTGCCAGCAGGGAACAGGGGGCCTTTCGGGAGCAGTACTTC
D: TRBD1
J: TRBJ2-7
V: TRBV6-1
size: .

CDR3: CATGGRGGGDTQYF
DNA: TGTGCCACCGGTGGGCGGGGGGGCGGGGATACGCAGTATTTT
D: TRBD2
J: TRBJ2-3
V: TRBV11-2
size: .

CDR3: CASSVARSSYGYTF
DNA: TGTGCCAGCAGTGTAGCAAGGTCGTCATATGGCTACACCTTC
D: .
J: TRBJ1-2
V: TRBV6-1
size: .

CDR3: CSVGGTGVSDTQYF
DNA: TGCAGCGTTGGGGGGACAGGGGTGTCAGATACGCAGTATTTT
D: TRBD1
J: TRBJ2-3
V: TRBV29-1
size: few

CDR3: CASSPTDSASNQPQHF
DNA: TGTGCCAGCAGTCCCACGGACAGCGCGAGCAATCAGCCCCAGCATTTT
D: .
J: TRBJ1-5
V: TRBV6-1
size: few

CDR3: CATSSAGAGTGELFF
DNA: TGTGCCACTTCCAGCGCAGGGGCGGGTACCGGGGAGCTGTTTTTT
D: .
J: TRBJ2-2
V: TRBV6-1
size: .

CDR3: CSASPTGNTEAFF
DNA: TGCAGTGCTAGCCCAACAGGGAACACTGAAGCTTTCTTT
D: .
J: TRBJ1-1
V: TRBV20-1
size: .

CDR3: CASSAQGGTEAFF
DNA: TGTGCCAGCAGTGCGCAGGGTGGCACTGAAGCTTTCTTT
D: .
J: TRBJ1-1
V: TRBV6-4
size: few

CDR3: CASSFIGDSPLHF
DNA: TGTGCCAGCAGTTTCATTGGGGATTCACCCCTCCACTTT
D: .
J: TRBJ1-6
V: TRBV27
size: .

CDR3: CSASRTSGYEQYF
DNA: TGCAGTGCCTCACGGACTTCGGGCTACGAGCAGTACTTC
D: .
J: TRBJ2-7
V: TRBV20-1
size: .

CDR3: CSARDKAGPNSPLHF
DNA: TGCAGTGCTAGAGATAAGGCAGGGCCAAATTCACCCCTCCACTTT
D: .
J: TRBJ1-6
V: TRBV20-1
size: .

CDR3: CASTRDLDSPLHF
DNA: TGTGCCAGCACCAGAGACCTTGATTCACCCCTCCACTTT
D: .
J: TRBJ1-6
V: TRBV6-1
size: few

CDR3: CASSEDGSGRWAGMNTEAFF
DNA: TGTGCCAGCAGTGAGGATGGATCGGGCCGGTGGGCAGGGATGAACACTGAAGCTTTCTTT
D: .
J: TRBJ1-1
V: TRBV6-1
size: .

CDR3: CASSLQGSQPQHF
DNA: TGTGCCAGCAGTCTCCAGGGAAGCCAGCCCCAGCATTTT
D: .
J: TRBJ1-5
V: TRBV6-1
size: .

CDR3: CSALPGQANQPQHF
DNA: TGCAGTGCTCTTCCGGGACAGGCCAATCAGCCCCAGCATTTT
D: TRBD1
J: TRBJ1-5
V: TRBV20-1
size: .

CDR3: CASTDLTQVETQYF
DNA: TGTGCCAGCACCGACTTAACCCAGGTTGAGACCCAGTACTTC
D: .
J: TRBJ2-5
V: TRBV2
size: .

CDR3: CASSEVGAGSDTQYF
DNA: TGTGCCAGCAGTGAAGTAGGGGCGGGGTCAGATACGCAGTATTTT
D: .
J: TRBJ2-3
V: TRBV6-1
size: .

CDR3: CASRRGTGANVLTF
DNA: TGTGCCAGCAGGAGGGGGACTGGGGCCAACGTCCTGACTTTC
D: .
J: TRBJ2-6
V: TRBV6-1
size: .

CDR3: CASRQGAQETQYF
DNA: TGCGCCAGCAGGCAGGGGGCTCAAGAGACCCAGTACTTC
D: TRBD1
J: TRBJ2-5
V: TRBV5-1
size: .

CDR3: CASSGGVGQETQYF
DNA: TGTGCCAGCAGTGGGGGGGTGGGACAAGAGACCCAGTACTTC
D: TRBD2
J: TRBJ2-5
V: TRBV12-3/TRBV12-4
size: .

CDR3: CASREAGDQPQHF
DNA: TGTGCCAGCAGGGAGGCAGGTGATCAGCCCCAGCATTTT
D: .
J: TRBJ1-5
V: TRBV2
size: .

CDR3: CASTGTGTYEQCF
DNA: TGTGCCAGCACCGGGACAGGAACCTACGAGCAGTGCTTC
D: TRBD1
J: TRBJ2-7
V: TRBV19
size: .